These 6 T cell receptor beta chains came from one sample sequenced in a study of regulatory T cells in long-lasting Graves disease. With iRepertoire HTBI primers and Arm-PCR of CDR3 regions, TCR beta libraries were built. MiXCR, applied by TCRdb to the multiplex PCR reads, yields one record per CDR3 protein. The data contain around 240,000 distinct CDR3 sequences, around 18% of them singletons. Time point described: newly diagnosed GD, antithyroid drugs for less than 3 months. Construction of the TCR library relied on RNA isolated from PBMCs. This same sample was also taken into another study, of T cells in Graves' hyperthyroidism and ophthalmopathy.

The sequenced sample was peripheral blood mononuclear cells (PBMCs), obtained at new diagnosis, from a patient treated with antithyroid drugs. The receptor set was obtained from a woman under 40 with Graves disease.

The chain employs TRBV12-3 or TRBV12-4 and TRBJ2-1; TRBD2 might be the D (6 bases). The CDR3 sequence is 14 residues long. V dropped 6 bases and J dropped 1 base, with 10 bases sitting between them. The CDR3 reads CASRGGRSYNEQFF. CDR3 bases: TGTGCCAGCAGGGGGGGAAGGTCCTACAATGAGCAGTTCTTC.

In this sample, this clonotype turned up a few times. Only one base separates this from a far larger clonotype, so it likely reflects a read error. The V gene is TRBV5-6, the J gene TRBJ1-1; D ambiguous. CDR3 length equals 13 residues. V was pared by 4 bases and J by 1 base, with 8 bases between. Germline CDR1 SGHDT, CDR2 YYEEEE. Here the CDR3 DNA reads TGTGCCAGCAGCGTAGATCAGAACACTGAAGCTTTCTTT. Translated, it gives CASSVDQNTEAFF.

Comment on this clonotype: It may be a read error: a sequence one base away is much more abundant. The chain is built from TRBV10-3 and TRBJ1-2; D might be TRBD1 (6 bases). The V and J ends lost 6 bases and 3 bases respectively, with 14 bases between them. Germline CDR1 ENHRY, CDR2 SYGVKD. CDR3 size: 14 residues. Here the CDR3 reads CAISLPGADYGYTF. CDR3 sequence (DNA): TGTGCCATCAGCTTACCGGGGGCGGACTATGGCTACACCTTC.

To note about this clonotype: A much larger clone sits a single nucleotide away, making a read error possible. This sequence joins TRBV27 and TRBJ1-6; D is unresolved. This CDR3 is 13 amino acids long. Germline values: CDR1 MNHEY, CDR2 SMNVEV (reference sequence). CDR3 nucleotide sequence: TGTGCCAGCAGTTTGGCCACCAATTCATCCCTCCACTTT. Translating it yields CASSLATNSSLHF.

The table lists this clonotype with many counts. The genes are TRBV9 and TRBJ1-5, with 10 bases that match TRBD1. The germline V gene encodes CDR1 SGDLS and CDR2 YYNGEE. Trimming cost V 4 bases and J 4 bases; bases outside gene matches: 8. This CDR3 is built from 16 residues. The CDR3 protein is CASSPGDRGDNQPQHF. The CDR3 coding sequence is TGTGCCAGCAGCCCAGGGGACAGGGGAGATAATCAGCCCCAGCATTTT.

The CDR3 coding sequence is TGTGCCAGCAGCTCACTAGCGTCGGCGGAGACCCAGTACTTC. This encodes CASSSLASAETQYF. V usage is TRBV7-9 and J usage is TRBJ2-5; 7 positions match TRBD2. Losses at the gene ends were 4 bases for V and 5 bases for J; bases not matched to a gene: 7. The CDR3 runs to 14 residues. Germline V gene sequence: CDR1 SEHNR, CDR2 FQNEAQ (reference sequence).